The 14 T cell receptor beta chains below come from one sample, sequenced in a study of CD8 T cells in ankylosing spondylitis. A single record per CDR3 protein comes from TCRdb applying MiXCR to the 5' RACE reads. This table has around 250,000 distinct CDR3 sequences, around 10% appearing once. The sequencing sample was made of blood, either unsorted or a sorted T cell fraction (not recorded which). The receptors shown here come from a male donor with ankylosing spondylitis or in good health (not recorded which).

This clonotype was seen many times. The chain carries TRBV18 and TRBJ2-5; D perhaps matches TRBD2 (5 bases). The V gene's germline CDR1 is KGHSH and CDR2 LQKENI. The CDR3 contains 13 residues. Trimming cost V 5 bases and J 0 bases, with 7 bases left between them. The CDR3 coding sequence is TGTGCCAGCTCAAGGGAGTACCAAGAGACCCAGTACTTC. This encodes CASSREYQETQYF.

The CDR3 protein is CASSFGLAPSYEQYF. DNA for the CDR3: TGTGCCAGCAGTTTCGGACTAGCTCCTTCCTACGAGCAGTACTTC. The chain combines TRBV5-6 with TRBJ2-7, with 8 bases identical to TRBD2. There are 15 residues in the CDR3. The V gene end was trimmed by 5 bases and the J gene end by 1 base; junction bases not matched to a gene: 8. The germline gives CDR1 SGHDT, CDR2 YYEEEE. Filled out from reference TRBV5-6 and TRBJ2-7, the complete variable domain reads DAGVTQSPTHLIKTRGQQVTLRCSPKSGHDTVSWYQQALGQGPQFIFQYYEEEERQRGNFPDRFSGHQFPNYSSELNVNALLLGDSALYLCASSFGLAPSYEQYFGPGTRLTVT.

This clonotype was seen repeatedly, ten times or more. The genes are TRBV7-8 and TRBJ1-1; D not certain. The CDR3 sequence is 13 residues long. The germline V gene encodes CDR1 SGHVS and CDR2 FQNEAQ. V was clipped by 7 bases and J by 3 bases, with 12 bases between them. This CDR3 reads CASIMFSDTEAFF. In nucleotides, the CDR3 is TGTGCCAGCATAATGTTCTCTGACACTGAAGCTTTCTTT.

V gene TRBV5-1 combines with J gene TRBJ2-3; a weak D match, TRBD1 (8 bases). The germline V and J ends were trimmed by 2 bases and 4 bases, with 14 bases remaining between them. CDR1 SGHRS and CDR2 YFSETQ come from the germline V gene. This CDR3 has 15 amino acids. CDR3 sequence reads: CASSFTGGDADTQYF. CDR3 DNA sequence: TGCGCCAGCAGCTTTACAGGGGGGGATGCAGATACGCAGTATTTT.

This clonotype has ten or more counts. The chain recombines TRBV10-3 with TRBJ2-5; TRBD1 aligns across 7 bases. This CDR3 comprises 14 residues. Looked up from germline, CDR1 is ENHRY and CDR2 is SYGVKD. Unmatched junction bases numbered 3, after V lost 1 base and J lost 4 bases. The CDR3 DNA sequence: TGTGCCATCAGTGAGTTACGACAGGGAGAGACCCAGTACTTC. Protein: CAISELRQGETQYF.

This clonotype was recorded many times. The V call is TRBV12-3 or TRBV12-4, the J call TRBJ2-1; TRBD2 agrees at 10 bases. The CDR3 extends over 16 amino acids. V was pared by 4 bases and J by 3 bases, with 6 bases of the junction left unmatched. The CDR3 is CASSSLAGRVYNEQFF. CDR3 nucleotides: TGTGCCAGCAGTTCACTAGCGGGACGGGTCTACAATGAGCAGTTCTTC.

This clonotype was observed many times. The chain is built from TRBV7-8 and TRBJ2-1, with D possibly being TRBD1 or TRBD2 (5 bases each). The CDR3 runs to 15 residues. The germline V gene has CDR1 SGHVS and CDR2 FQNEAQ. The V end was cut by 4 bases, the J end by 6 bases, with 16 bases between. In DNA, the CDR3 is TGTGCCAGCAGCTCGGACCGAAAGAGGGGCAATGAGCAGTTCTTC. Amino acids: CASSSDRKRGNEQFF.

This clonotype was recorded once. The chain links TRBV20-1 to TRBJ1-4; D not resolved. V was clipped by 6 bases and J by 8 bases, with 22 bases between them. Germline V gene sequence: CDR1 DFQATT, CDR2 SNEGSKA (reference sequence). The CDR3 loop spans 15 amino acids. CDR3 in DNA: TGCAGTGCCCAGGCTCCCGGCTCCGGTGGCGAAAAACTGTTTTTT. Translated, it gives CSAQAPGSGGEKLFF.

This clonotype was seen at least ten times. The genes are TRBV5-1 and TRBJ2-7, with TRBD1 matching 8 bases. V gave up 4 bases and J gave up 2 bases; unmatched junction bases: 8. There are 15 residues in the CDR3. Per the germline V gene, CDR1 is SGHRS and CDR2 is YFSETQ. As DNA, the CDR3 is TGCGCCAGCAGCCATCCGGGACAGGTGACCTACGAGCAGTACTTC. Residues: CASSHPGQVTYEQYF.

This clonotype was counted at least ten times. This chain links TRBV5-1 with TRBJ2-2, with D maybe TRBD1 (6 bases). V lost 4 bases, J lost 0 bases, and 10 bases lay in between. Germline V gene lookup returns CDR1 SGHRS and CDR2 YFSETQ. This CDR3 is built from 15 residues. Written as DNA, the CDR3 is TGCGCCAGCAGCGCAGGGGCTTCGAACACCGGGGAGCTGTTTTTT. It yields the protein CASSAGASNTGELFF.

This clonotype has ten or more counts. The chain joins TRBV20-1 to TRBJ2-5; tentative D call: TRBD2 (6 bases). The V end was cut by 5 bases, the J end by 5 bases, with 12 bases between. This CDR3 spans 12 amino acids. CDR1 DFQATT and CDR2 SNEGSKA come from the germline V gene (reference sequence). The chain's CDR3 is CSAETSAETQYF. CDR3 DNA: TGCAGTGCTGAGACTAGTGCGGAGACCCAGTACTTC.

In its sample, this clonotype was seen many times. This chain joins TRBV20-1 and TRBJ2-2, with D possibly being TRBD2 (6 bases). Trimming shortened V by 6 bases and J by 9 bases, and 14 bases separated the two germline ends. CDR3 length: 12 amino acids. In germline, CDR1 is DFQATT, CDR2 SNEGSKA (reference sequence). CDR3 sequence reads: CSASTSKWELFF. The CDR3 DNA follows: TGCAGTGCAAGTACTAGCAAGTGGGAGCTGTTTTTT.

This clonotype came up many times. The V and J genes are TRBV20-1 and TRBJ2-1; 9 bases agree with TRBD2. CDR1 is DFQATT, CDR2 SNEGSKA, per germline (reference sequence). The V gene end was trimmed by 4 bases and the J gene end by 4 bases; junction bases not matched to a gene: 5. The CDR3 has 14 residues. CDR3 residues: CSATSGIGYNEQFF. CDR3 nucleotides: TGCAGTGCTACTAGCGGGATTGGGTACAATGAGCAGTTCTTC.

This clonotype has just a few counts. CDR3: CASSLVATGELFF. The CDR3 nucleotides read TGTGCCAGCAGCTTAGTGGCCACCGGGGAGCTGTTTTTT. This sequence joins TRBV7-6 and TRBJ2-2; D unclear. This CDR3 is built from 13 residues. V lost 1 base and J lost 4, with 4 bases in between. CDR1 is SGHVS, CDR2 FNYEAQ, per germline.